This passage covers 19 T cell receptor beta chains from one sample sequenced in a study of T cell responses to AZD1222 COVID-19 vaccine. Profiling relied on immunoSEQ multiplex PCR, and the TCRdb table lists in-frame clones only, not all of them. This repertoire shows 150,000 to 200,000 clones, over 70% found once; its top ten account for 2.5% to 3%. The sample was peripheral blood, taken on day 0 of MenACWY control vaccination. All receptors come from an adult in good health.

The chain combines TRBV4-2 with TRBJ1-2; TRBD1 might be the D (5 bases). The germline V gene encodes CDR1 LGHNA and CDR2 YNFKEQ. The CDR3 totals 14 residues. Trimming pared 0 bases from V and 1 base from J, leaving 6 bases between. For the CDR3, the DNA is TGTGCCAGCAGCCAAGAGGGGCGTAACTATGGCTACACCTTC. Translating gives CASSQEGRNYGYTF.

About this clone itself: The germline gene is not matched at one end of the junction; a read error may be the cause. The chain recombines TRBV7-3 with TRBJ1-1; the D gene is possibly TRBD1 (5 bases). Germline CDR1 and CDR2: SGHTA and FQGTGA. The CDR3 length is 13 residues. CDR3 loop: CASSITPGTEAFF. Here the CDR3 DNA reads TGTGCCAGCAGCATAACCCCAGGGACTGAAGCTTTCTTT.

The chain combines TRBV25-1 with TRBJ2-7; D could derive from TRBD1 or TRBD2 (6 bases each). Germline values: CDR1 MGHDK, CDR2 SYGVNS. V was shortened by 3 bases and J by 3 bases, with 21 bases between the two germline ends. The CDR3 has 17 amino acids. The CDR3 loop reads CASSDDLAEGHHYEQYF. The CDR3 bases are TGTGCCAGCAGTGATGACCTTGCGGAGGGACACCACTACGAGCAGTACTTC.

The V and J genes are TRBV10-3 and TRBJ2-5; the D gene could be TRBD1 or TRBD2 (5 bases each). The CDR3 totals 18 residues. CDR1 ENHRY and CDR2 SYGVKD come from the germline V gene. V lost 3 bases to trimming and J lost 2 bases, with 22 bases between them. Here the CDR3 reads CAISDPIGGGRRQETQYF. In DNA, the CDR3 is TGTGCCATCAGTGACCCCATCGGTGGGGGTCGGCGGCAAGAGACCCAGTACTTC.

The rearrangement links TRBV7-2 to TRBJ2-3; TRBD2 is a possible D gene (6 bases). V was cut by 5 bases and J by 5 bases, with 8 bases left in between. The CDR3 has 12 residues. CDR1 SGHTA and CDR2 FQGNSA come from the germline V gene. DNA of the CDR3: TGTGCCAGCAGCCCTAGCGTAGATACGCAGTATTTT. Translated, it gives CASSPSVDTQYF.

V usage is TRBV14 and J usage is TRBJ2-2; 12 bases fit TRBD2. CDR1 and CDR2 from the germline V gene are SGHDN and FVKESK. This CDR3 is built from 18 residues. Trimming took 1 base from V and 1 from J; bases not matched to a gene: 4. CDR3 DNA: TGTGCCAGCAGCCAAGGACTAGCGGGAGCCCTGAACACCGGGGAGCTGTTTTTT. Protein: CASSQGLAGALNTGELFF.

The rearrangement joins TRBV4-2 to TRBJ2-7; D call uncertain. Trimming removed 1 base at V and 5 bases at J, with 12 bases between. The CDR3 consists of 14 residues. Germline CDR1 LGHNA, CDR2 YNFKEQ. The DNA of the CDR3 is TGTGCCAGCAGCCAAGTAGGATTGCCGGACGAGCAGTACTTC. Protein sequence: CASSQVGLPDEQYF.

The chain links TRBV27 to TRBJ1-5; no firm D call. This CDR3 has 12 residues. V lost 5 bases and J 4 bases, leaving 6 bases between the germline ends. Per the germline V gene, CDR1 is MNHEY and CDR2 is SMNVEV (reference sequence). DNA of the CDR3: TGTGCCAGCAGTCCAATAAATCAGCCCCAGCATTTT. This translates into CASSPINQPQHF.

The gene calls are TRBV6-2 or TRBV6-3 and TRBJ2-7; D possibly corresponds to TRBD2 (6 bases). The CDR3 covers 14 residues. Deletions cut 6 bases from V and 2 bases from J, with 14 bases between. Germline assignment: CDR1 MNHEY and CDR2 SVGEGT. CDR3: CASSKPGLTYEQYF. The CDR3 DNA reads as TGTGCCAGCAGCAAACCGGGACTCACCTACGAGCAGTACTTC.

The chain is built from TRBV6-6 and TRBJ1-3, with 7 bases identical to TRBD1. J lost 0 bases, V lost 3 bases, and 5 bases had no gene match. CDR3 length equals 16 residues. Germline V gives CDR1 MNHNY, CDR2 SVGAGI (reference sequence). CDR3 in amino acids: CASSYGQDFSGNTIYF. The CDR3 DNA is TGTGCCAGCAGTTATGGACAGGACTTCTCTGGAAACACCATATATTTT.

This clone was counted once. CDR3 DNA sequence: TGTGCCAGCCACATCGGGAACAGGGGTGGCTACACCTTC. Translating gives CASHIGNRGGYTF. V gene TRBV6-5 combines with J gene TRBJ1-2; 7 bases match TRBD1. V was clipped by 8 bases and J by 7 bases; unmatched bases: 10. Germline CDR1 reads MNHEY; CDR2 reads SVGAGI. The CDR3 contains 13 residues.

The gene calls are TRBV25-1 and TRBJ2-5; D is unresolved. The V and J ends lost 4 bases and 7 bases respectively, with 10 bases between them. Germline V CDR1 and CDR2: MGHDK, SYGVNS. This CDR3 contains 12 residues. The CDR3 region is CASSVSLGTQYF. DNA for the CDR3: TGTGCCAGCAGTGTGTCTTTGGGGACCCAGTACTTC.

The chain has TRBV6-5 and TRBJ1-5; D not resolved. The CDR3 extends over 15 amino acids. V was shortened by 6 bases and J by 0 bases, with 12 bases between the two germline ends. CDR1 MNHEY and CDR2 SVGAGI come from the germline V gene. CDR3 nucleotides: TGTGCCAGCAGAGAGCAGAGTTATAGCAATCAGCCCCAGCATTTT. Residues: CASREQSYSNQPQHF.

This clone was seen just once. V gene TRBV7-6 combines with J gene TRBJ1-4, with D perhaps matching TRBD1 (5 bases). Per the germline V gene, CDR1 is SGHVS and CDR2 is FNYEAQ. V lost 1 base, J lost 7 bases, and 16 bases lay in between. The CDR3 has 16 residues. The CDR3 nucleotides are TGTGCCAGCAGCTTAGATGATCAGGGCATCCCTGAAAAACTGTTTTTT. Protein: CASSLDDQGIPEKLFF.

V and J are TRBV2 and TRBJ2-6; the match to TRBD1 covers 9 bases. The V segment lost 3 bases and the J segment 3 bases; nucleotides outside the gene matches: 9. Germline CDR1 SNHLY, CDR2 FYNNEI. The CDR3 has 18 amino acids. CDR3 in amino acids: CASSDWGTGLGGANVLTF. The CDR3 DNA reads as TGTGCCAGCAGTGATTGGGGGACAGGGCTTGGTGGGGCCAACGTCCTGACTTTC. The full variable domain, its missing parts supplied by reference TRBV2 and TRBJ2-6, is EPEVTQTPSHQVTQMGQEVILRCVPISNHLYFYWYRQILGQKVEFLVSFYNNEISEKSEIFDDQFSVERPDGSNFTLKIRSTKLEDSAMYFCASSDWGTGLGGANVLTFGAGSRLTVL.

The V call is TRBV23-1, the J call TRBJ2-5, with D possibly matching TRBD1 (6 bases). TRBV23-1 is an ORF, with its function uncertain. CDR3 length: 13 amino acids. V lost 4 bases and J lost 5, with 11 bases in between. CDR3 sequence: CASSRQGKETQYF. The CDR3 DNA reads as TGCGCCAGCAGTCGGCAGGGGAAGGAGACCCAGTACTTC.

V and J are TRBV29-1 and TRBJ1-1; 7 nucleotides align to TRBD1. The CDR3 length is 12 residues. CDR1 is SQVTM and CDR2 is ANQGSEA in the germline V gene. V lost 6 bases and J lost 2; bases outside the gene matches: 3. The CDR3 here is CSVQGFNTEAFF. CDR3 bases: TGCAGCGTACAGGGGTTCAACACTGAAGCTTTCTTT. The entire variable domain, with the rest obtained from reference TRBV29-1 and TRBJ1-1, is as follows: SAVISQKPSRDICQRGTSLTIQCQVDSQVTMMFWYRQQPGQSLTLIATANQGSEATYESGFVIDKFPISRPNLTFSTLTVSNMSPEDSSIYLCSVQGFNTEAFFGQGTRLTVV.

The chain couples TRBV7-2 to TRBJ2-7; weak D call: TRBD1 (5 bases). V lost 9 bases and J 0 bases, leaving 15 bases between the germline ends. Germline V CDR1 and CDR2: SGHTA, FQGNSA. The CDR3 length is 14 residues. The CDR3 region is CASTRQGGSYEQYF. The CDR3 DNA sequence: TGTGCCAGTACGCGGCAGGGTGGCTCCTACGAGCAGTACTTC.

The sample holds one count of this clone. This chain links TRBV4-2 with TRBJ2-7, with 10 bases fitting TRBD1. The CDR3 is made up of 15 amino acids. The V and J ends lost 1 base and 3 bases, in that order; junction bases with no gene match: 3. The germline CDR1 and CDR2 sequences are LGHNA and YNFKEQ. In DNA form, the CDR3 reads TGTGCCAGCAGCCAAGGGACAGGGGGGGTCTACGAGCAGTACTTC. Translation gives CASSQGTGGVYEQYF.